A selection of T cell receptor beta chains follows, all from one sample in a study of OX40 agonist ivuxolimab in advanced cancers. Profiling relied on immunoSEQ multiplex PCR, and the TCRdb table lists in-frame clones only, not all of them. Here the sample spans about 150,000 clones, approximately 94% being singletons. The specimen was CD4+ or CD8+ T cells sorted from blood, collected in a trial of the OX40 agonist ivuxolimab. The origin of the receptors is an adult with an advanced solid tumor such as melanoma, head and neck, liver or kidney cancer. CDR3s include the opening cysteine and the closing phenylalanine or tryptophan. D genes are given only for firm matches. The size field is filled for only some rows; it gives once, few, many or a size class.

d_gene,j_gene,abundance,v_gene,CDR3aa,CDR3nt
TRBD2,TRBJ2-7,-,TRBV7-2,CASSQRDSYEQYF,TGTGCCAGCAGTCAGCGGGACTCCTACGAGCAGTACTTC
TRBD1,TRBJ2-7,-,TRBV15,CATSRGQALSYEQYF,TGTGCCACCAGCAGGGGACAGGCCCTCTCCTACGAGCAGTACTTC
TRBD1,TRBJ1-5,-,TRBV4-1,CASSQAGQGSNQPQHF,TGCGCCAGCAGCCAAGCGGGACAGGGTAGCAATCAGCCCCAGCATTTT
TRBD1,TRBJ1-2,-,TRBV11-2,CASSLATGTGHYGYTF,TGTGCCAGCAGCTTAGCAACCGGGACAGGGCACTATGGCTACACCTTC
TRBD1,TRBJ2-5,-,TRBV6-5,CASSRRGGVQETQYF,TGTGCCAGCAGCCGCCGAGGGGGCGTGCAAGAGACCCAGTACTTC
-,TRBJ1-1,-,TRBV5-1,CASADQGHASMNTEAFF,TGCGCCAGCGCGGACCAGGGTCATGCCTCCATGAACACTGAAGCTTTCTTT
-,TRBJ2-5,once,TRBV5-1,CASRGAGGGETQYF,TGCGCCAGCAGAGGAGCGGGCGGCGGAGAGACCCAGTACTTC
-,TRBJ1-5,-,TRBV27,CASSLPGGNQPQHF,TGTGCCAGCAGTTTGCCCGGGGGCAATCAGCCCCAGCATTTT
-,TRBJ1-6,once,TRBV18,CASSPSHFAGDTNSPLHF,TGTGCCAGCTCACCGAGTCACTTCGCCGGGGATACAAATTCACCCCTCCACTTT
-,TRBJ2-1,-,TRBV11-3,CASSYGVSSYNEQFF,TGTGCCAGCAGCTATGGGGTCTCTTCCTACAATGAGCAGTTCTTC
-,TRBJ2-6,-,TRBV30,CAWSVRIAGANVLTF,TGTGCCTGGAGTGTCCGTATCGCTGGGGCCAACGTCCTGACTTTC
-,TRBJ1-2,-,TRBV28,CASSFRTNGYTF,TGTGCCAGCAGTTTTCGGACGAATGGCTACACCTTC
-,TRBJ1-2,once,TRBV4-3,CASSQETKGRYYGYTF,TGCGCCAGCAGCCAAGAGACTAAGGGACGGTACTATGGCTACACCTTC
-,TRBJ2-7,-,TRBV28,CASTVDSDEQYF,TGTGCCAGCACCGTAGATTCCGACGAGCAGTACTTC
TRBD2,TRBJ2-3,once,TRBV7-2,CASSPQGLAGRTDTQYF,TGTGCCAGCAGTCCTCAAGGACTAGCGGGGAGAACAGATACGCAGTATTTT
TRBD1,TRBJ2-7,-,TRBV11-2,CASSHLRDRGYYEQYF,TGTGCCAGCAGCCACCTCAGGGACAGGGGCTACTACGAGCAGTACTTC
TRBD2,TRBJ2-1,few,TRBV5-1,CASSTGLAGSSYNEQFF,TGCGCCAGCAGCACGGGACTAGCGGGGAGCTCCTACAATGAGCAGTTCTTC
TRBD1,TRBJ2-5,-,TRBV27,CASRSLGQGNQETQYF,TGTGCCAGCAGATCTCTAGGACAGGGAAATCAAGAGACCCAGTACTTC
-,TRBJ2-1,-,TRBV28,CASSSPHLTGNEQFF,TGTGCCAGCAGTTCTCCTCACTTGACAGGCAATGAGCAGTTCTTC
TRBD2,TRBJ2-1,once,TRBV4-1,CASSQATSGEYNEQFF,TGCGCCAGCAGCCAAGCCACTAGCGGGGAATACAATGAGCAGTTCTTC
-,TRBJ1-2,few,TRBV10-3,CAISEVGGQGYGYTF,TGTGCCATCAGTGAGGTCGGGGGGCAAGGCTATGGCTACACCTTC
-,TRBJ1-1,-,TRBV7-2,CASSSRIMNTEAFF,TGTGCCAGCAGCTCTCGGATAATGAACACTGAAGCTTTCTTT
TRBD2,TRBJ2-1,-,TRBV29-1,CSVESPLAGALGSYNEQFF,TGCAGCGTTGAGAGTCCCCTAGCGGGAGCGCTGGGCTCCTACAATGAGCAGTTCTTC
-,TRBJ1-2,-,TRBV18,CASSPPTGGYTF,TGTGCCAGCTCACCACCGACCGGCGGCTACACCTTC
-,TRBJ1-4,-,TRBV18,CASSPPWQGDEKLFF,TGTGCCAGCTCACCACCGTGGCAGGGCGACGAAAAACTGTTTTTT